This T cell receptor beta chain appears in the sequencing data of a study of blood T cell repertoires in COVID-19. The CDR3 contains 14 residues. V was clipped by 4 bases and J by 1 base, with 10 bases between them. Looked up from germline, CDR1 is SGHAT and CDR2 is FQDESV (reference sequence). Generated by immunoSEQ multiplex PCR, the TCRdb table keeps only in-frame clones and is missing some. Among 150,000 to 200,000 clones listed, about 88% were seen once. V gene TRBV11-1 combines with J gene TRBJ1-1; D uncertain. The source material was peripheral blood. The TCR was taken from a man in his fifties or sixties with active or convalescent COVID-19. The CDR3 loop reads CASSSTYRNTEAFF. The DNA for the CDR3 is TGTGCCAGCAGCTCGACCTACAGGAACACTGAAGCTTTCTTT. Full variable domain (outside the CDR3, taken from reference TRBV11-1 and TRBJ1-1): EAEVAQSPRYKITEKSQAVAFWCDPISGHATLYWYRQILGQGPELLVQFQDESVVDDSQLPKDRFSAERLKGVDSTLKIQPAELGDSAMYLCASSSTYRNTEAFFGQGTRLTVV.